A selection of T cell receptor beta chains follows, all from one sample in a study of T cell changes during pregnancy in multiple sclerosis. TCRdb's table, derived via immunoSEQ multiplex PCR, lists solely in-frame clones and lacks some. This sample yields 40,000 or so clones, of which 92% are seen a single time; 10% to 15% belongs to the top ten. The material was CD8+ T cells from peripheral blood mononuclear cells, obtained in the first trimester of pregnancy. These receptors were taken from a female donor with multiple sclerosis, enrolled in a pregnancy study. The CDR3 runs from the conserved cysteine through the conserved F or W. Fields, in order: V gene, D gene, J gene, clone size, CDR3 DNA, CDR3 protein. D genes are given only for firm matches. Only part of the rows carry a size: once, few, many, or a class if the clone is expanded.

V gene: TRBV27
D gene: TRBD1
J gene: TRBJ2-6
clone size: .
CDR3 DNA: TGTGCCAGCAGGAAGGGACAGGGGAACGCTGGGGCCAACGTCCTGACTTTC
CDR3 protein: CASRKGQGNAGANVLTF

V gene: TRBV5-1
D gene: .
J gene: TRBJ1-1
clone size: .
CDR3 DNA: TGCGCCAGCAGCCCTAGCTTGGGGGGGAACACTGAAGCTTTCTTT
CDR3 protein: CASSPSLGGNTEAFF

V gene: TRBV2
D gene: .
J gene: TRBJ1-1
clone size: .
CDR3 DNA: TGTGCCAGCAGTGAAGTCGTATGGAGGGATTACACTGAAGCTTTCTTT
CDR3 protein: CASSEVVWRDYTEAFF

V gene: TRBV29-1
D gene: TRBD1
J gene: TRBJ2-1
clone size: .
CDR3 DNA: TGCAGCGTTGATTTCGGGACAGGGACCCACAATGAGCAGTTCTTC
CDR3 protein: CSVDFGTGTHNEQFF

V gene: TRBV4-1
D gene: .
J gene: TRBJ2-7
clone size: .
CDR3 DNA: TGCGCCAGCAGCCAAGATTCGGGCCCAGGGAATATCTACGAGCAGTACTTC
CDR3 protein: CASSQDSGPGNIYEQYF

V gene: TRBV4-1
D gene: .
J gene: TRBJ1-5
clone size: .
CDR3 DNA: TGCGCCAGCAGCCAGGAAGATGGAGGTCGCGCGAGCAATCAGCCCCAGCATTTT
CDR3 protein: CASSQEDGGRASNQPQHF

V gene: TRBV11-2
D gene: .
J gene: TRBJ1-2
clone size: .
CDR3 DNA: TGTGCCAGCAGCTTAGATCCGGGGGACTATGGCTACACCTTC
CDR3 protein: CASSLDPGDYGYTF

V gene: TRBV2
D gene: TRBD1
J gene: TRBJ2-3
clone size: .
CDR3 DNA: TGTGCCAGCATCTTCGGTCCGGGACAGGGGCCGCTTGTGGGCACAGATACGCAGTATTTT
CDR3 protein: CASIFGPGQGPLVGTDTQYF

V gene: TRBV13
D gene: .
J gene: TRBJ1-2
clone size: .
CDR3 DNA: TGTGCCAGCAGCCCGTCTTACGGTGAATCCTATGGCTACACCTTC
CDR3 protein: CASSPSYGESYGYTF

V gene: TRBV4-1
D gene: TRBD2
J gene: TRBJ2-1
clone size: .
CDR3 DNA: TGCGCCAGCAGCCCCAGCGGGGGTATGGTCAATGAGCAGTTCTTC
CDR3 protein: CASSPSGGMVNEQFF

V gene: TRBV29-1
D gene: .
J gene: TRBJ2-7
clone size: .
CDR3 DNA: TGCAGCGCTCTTTCTGCGTCCTCCTACGAGCAGTACTTC
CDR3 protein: CSALSASSYEQYF

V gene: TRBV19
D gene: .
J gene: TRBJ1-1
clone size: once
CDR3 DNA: TGTGCCAGTAGTCCGGGAGGAGAAGCTTTCTTT
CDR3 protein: CASSPGGEAFF

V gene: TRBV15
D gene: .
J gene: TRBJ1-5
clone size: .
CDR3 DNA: TGTGCCACCAGTACCAGACAGTATAGCAATCAGCCCCAGCATTTT
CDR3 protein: CATSTRQYSNQPQHF

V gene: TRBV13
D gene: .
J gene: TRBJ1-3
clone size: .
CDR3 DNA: TGTGCCAGCAACCCCGGGACCGGGGGGCAAAACACCATATATTTT
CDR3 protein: CASNPGTGGQNTIYF

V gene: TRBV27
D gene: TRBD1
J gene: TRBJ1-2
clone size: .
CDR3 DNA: TGTGCCAGCAGTTTCGGGACAGGGGGCGGCTATGGCTACACCTTC
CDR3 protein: CASSFGTGGGYGYTF

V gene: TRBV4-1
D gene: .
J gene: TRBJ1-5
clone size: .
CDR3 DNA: TGCGCCAGCAGCCAAATGACAAAAAATCAGCCCCAGCATTTT
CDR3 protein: CASSQMTKNQPQHF

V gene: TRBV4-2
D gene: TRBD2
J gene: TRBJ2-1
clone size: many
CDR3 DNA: TGTGCCAGCAGCCAAGATCCCAGCGGGGGGGCCAATGAGCAGTTCTTC
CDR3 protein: CASSQDPSGGANEQFF

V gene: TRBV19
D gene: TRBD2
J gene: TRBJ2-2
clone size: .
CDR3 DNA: TGTGCCAGTAGTGGACTAGCGGGGGGGCCGTCGTCCACCGGGGAGCTGTTTTTT
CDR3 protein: CASSGLAGGPSSTGELFF

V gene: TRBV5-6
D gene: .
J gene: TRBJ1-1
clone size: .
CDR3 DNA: TGTGCCAGCACCCTCCCGGGCGGGCTTGAAGCTTTCTTT
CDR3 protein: CASTLPGGLEAFF

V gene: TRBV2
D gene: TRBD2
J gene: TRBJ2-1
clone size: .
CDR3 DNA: TGTGCCAAAGAGGAGACGGGGGGGCTCAATGAGCAGTTCTTC
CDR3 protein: CAKEETGGLNEQFF

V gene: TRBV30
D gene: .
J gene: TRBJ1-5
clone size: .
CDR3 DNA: TGTGCCTGGATGGGGCAGGGATCTAATCAGCCCCAGCATTTT
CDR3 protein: CAWMGQGSNQPQHF

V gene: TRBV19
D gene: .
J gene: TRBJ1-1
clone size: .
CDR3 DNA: TGTGCCAGTACCACGACAGGGAACACTGAAGCTTTCTTT
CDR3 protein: CASTTTGNTEAFF

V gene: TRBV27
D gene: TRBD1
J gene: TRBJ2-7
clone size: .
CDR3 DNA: TGTGCCAGCAGTTTAGCTGCCAGGGGGACCTACGAGCAGTACTTC
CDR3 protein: CASSLAARGTYEQYF

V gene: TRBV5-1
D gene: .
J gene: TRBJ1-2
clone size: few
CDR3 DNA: TGCGCCAGCAGCGAAGCCGGGGGTACCTATGGCTACACCTTC
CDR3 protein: CASSEAGGTYGYTF

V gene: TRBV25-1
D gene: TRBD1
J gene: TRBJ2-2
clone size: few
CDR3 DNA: TGTGCCAGCAGTCACGGACAGGGCCACACCGGGGAGCTGTTTTTT
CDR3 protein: CASSHGQGHTGELFF

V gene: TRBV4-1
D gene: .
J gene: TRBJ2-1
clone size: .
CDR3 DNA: TGCGCCAGCAGCCAAGTTGGGACAACTACTTACAATGAGCAGTTCTTC
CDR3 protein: CASSQVGTTTYNEQFF

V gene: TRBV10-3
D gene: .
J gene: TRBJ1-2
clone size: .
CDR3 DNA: TGTGCCATCAGTGAGACTCTGACAGCTAACTATGGCTACACCTTC
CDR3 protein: CAISETLTANYGYTF

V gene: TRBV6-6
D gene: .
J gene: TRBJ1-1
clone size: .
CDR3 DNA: TGTGCCAGCAAGGCAGGGTGGGGCACTGAAGCTTTCTTT
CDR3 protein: CASKAGWGTEAFF

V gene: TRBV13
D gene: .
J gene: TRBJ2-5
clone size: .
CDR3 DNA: TGTGCCAGCAGCACTCTGGAGGGGGGGCCGGTGGAGACCCAGTACTTC
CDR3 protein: CASSTLEGGPVETQYF

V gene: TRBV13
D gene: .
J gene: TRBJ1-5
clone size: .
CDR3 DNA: TGTGCCAGCAGCTTAGGTCGTAGTAATAGCAATCAGCCCCAGCATTTT
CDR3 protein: CASSLGRSNSNQPQHF

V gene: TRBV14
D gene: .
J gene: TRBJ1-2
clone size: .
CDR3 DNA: TGTGCCAGCAGCCGGGGACACCCCTGGCTTAACTATGGCTACACCTTC
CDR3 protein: CASSRGHPWLNYGYTF

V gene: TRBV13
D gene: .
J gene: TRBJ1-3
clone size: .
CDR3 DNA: TGTGCCAGCAGCTTAGGCCTCCTCGGCATCCGGGGAGGAAACACCATATATTTT
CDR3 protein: CASSLGLLGIRGGNTIYF

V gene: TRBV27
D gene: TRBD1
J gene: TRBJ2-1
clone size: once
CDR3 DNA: TGTGCCAGTTCCGGGACAGGGGGCTATAATGAGCAGTTCTTC
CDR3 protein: CASSGTGGYNEQFF

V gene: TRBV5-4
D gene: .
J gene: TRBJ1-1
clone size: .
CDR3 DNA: TGTGCCAGCAGCTTGGGGGCGGGGGAGGGCACTGAAGCTTTCTTT
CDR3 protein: CASSLGAGEGTEAFF

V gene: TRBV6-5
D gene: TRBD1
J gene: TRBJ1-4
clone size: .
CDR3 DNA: TGTGCCAGCAGTTACCGGGGACAGGGTTGGGAAAAACTGTTTTTT
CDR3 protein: CASSYRGQGWEKLFF

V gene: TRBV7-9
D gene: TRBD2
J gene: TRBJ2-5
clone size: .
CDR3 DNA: TGTGCCAGCAGCTCCGCACTAGCGGGGGGCCAAGAGACCCAGTACTTC
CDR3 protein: CASSSALAGGQETQYF

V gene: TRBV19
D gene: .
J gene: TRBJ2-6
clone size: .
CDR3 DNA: TGTGCCAGTAGTCCCACAGAGTACGGGGCCAACGTCCTGACTTTC
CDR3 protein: CASSPTEYGANVLTF

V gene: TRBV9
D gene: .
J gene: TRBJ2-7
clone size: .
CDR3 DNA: TGTGCCAGCAGCCCTGGGACTTCTTCCTACGAGCAGTACTTC
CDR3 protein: CASSPGTSSYEQYF

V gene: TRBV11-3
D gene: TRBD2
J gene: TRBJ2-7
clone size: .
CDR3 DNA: TGTGCCAGCAGTAGCGGGACTAGCGGCGAGCAGTACTTC
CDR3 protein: CASSSGTSGEQYF

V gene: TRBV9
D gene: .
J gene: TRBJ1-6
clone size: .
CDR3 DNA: TGTGCCAGCAGCGTAGGGGGGCAGGACGGCTCACCCCTCCACTTT
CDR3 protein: CASSVGGQDGSPLHF

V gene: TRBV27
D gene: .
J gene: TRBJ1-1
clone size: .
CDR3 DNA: TGTGCCACCCACAAGACAGTGAACACTGAAGCTTTCTTT
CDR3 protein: CATHKTVNTEAFF

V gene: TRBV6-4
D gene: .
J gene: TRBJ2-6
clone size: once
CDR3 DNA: TGTGCCAGCAGTGACGGACAGTCCCCCTCTGGGGCCAACGTCCTGACTTTC
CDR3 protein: CASSDGQSPSGANVLTF

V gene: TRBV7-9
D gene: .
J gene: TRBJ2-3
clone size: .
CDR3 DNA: TGTGCCAGCAGGGGAGGCGGTTCCCCCTCAGATACGCAGTATTTT
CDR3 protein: CASRGGGSPSDTQYF

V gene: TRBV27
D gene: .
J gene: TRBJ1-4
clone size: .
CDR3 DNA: TGTGCCAGCAGTTTATCCGGAGGGATCCAAGTAGCGGATGAAAAACTGTTTTTT
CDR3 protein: CASSLSGGIQVADEKLFF

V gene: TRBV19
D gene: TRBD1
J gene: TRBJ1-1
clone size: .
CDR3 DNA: TGTGCCAGTAGGTACCGACAGGGGCACTCTGAAGCTTTCTTT
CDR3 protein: CASRYRQGHSEAFF

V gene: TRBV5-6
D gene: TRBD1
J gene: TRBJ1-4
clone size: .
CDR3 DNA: TGTGCCAGCAGCGGACAGGGGAATGAAAAACTGTTTTTT
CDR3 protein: CASSGQGNEKLFF

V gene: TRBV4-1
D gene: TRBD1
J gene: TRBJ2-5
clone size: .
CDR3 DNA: TGCGCCAGCAGCCGGTCCTCAGGGGGCGGGGAGACCCAGTACTTC
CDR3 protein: CASSRSSGGGETQYF

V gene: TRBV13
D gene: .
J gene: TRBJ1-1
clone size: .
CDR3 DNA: TGTGCCAGCAGCCCCCCGGAGACTGAAGCTTTCTTT
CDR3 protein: CASSPPETEAFF

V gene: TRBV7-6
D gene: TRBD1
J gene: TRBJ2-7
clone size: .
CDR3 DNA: TGTGCCAGCAGCTCAGCGACAGGGGTCTCCTACGAGCAGTACTTC
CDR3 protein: CASSSATGVSYEQYF

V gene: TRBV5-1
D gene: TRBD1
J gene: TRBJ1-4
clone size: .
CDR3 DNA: TGCGCCAGCAGCTTTACCGACAGGGGGGATGAAAAACTGTTTTTT
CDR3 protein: CASSFTDRGDEKLFF

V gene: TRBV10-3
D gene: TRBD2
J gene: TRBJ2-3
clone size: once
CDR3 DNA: TGTGCCACGGCGGGACTAGCGGGTCCAGATACGCAGTATTTT
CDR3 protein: CATAGLAGPDTQYF

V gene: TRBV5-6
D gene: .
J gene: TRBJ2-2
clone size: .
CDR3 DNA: TGTGCCAGCTGGGGGACACTGAACACCGGGGAGCTGTTTTTT
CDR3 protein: CASWGTLNTGELFF

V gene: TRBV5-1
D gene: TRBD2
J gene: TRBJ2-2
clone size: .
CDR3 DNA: TGCGCCAGCAGCCCAGGACTAGTTGTGGTTCCCGGGGAGCTGTTTTTT
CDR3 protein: CASSPGLVVVPGELFF

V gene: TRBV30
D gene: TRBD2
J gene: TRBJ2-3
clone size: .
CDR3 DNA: TGTGCCTGGAGTGACCTAGCGGGGGGACCAGAAACGCAGTATTTT
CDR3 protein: CAWSDLAGGPETQYF

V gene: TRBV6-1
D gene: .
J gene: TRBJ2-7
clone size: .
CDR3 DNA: TGTGCCAGCAGTGAGCCAGGAAGAGTTCCCAACTACGAGCAGTACTTC
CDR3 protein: CASSEPGRVPNYEQYF

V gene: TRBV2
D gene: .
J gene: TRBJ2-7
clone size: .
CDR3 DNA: TGTGCCAGCATGGGGGGACACGAGCAGTACTTC
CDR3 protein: CASMGGHEQYF